These 27 T cell receptor beta chains share one sample of origin, sequenced in a study of blood T cell repertoires in COVID-19. Produced via immunoSEQ multiplex PCR; TCRdb's table is partial and in-frame only. The sample records 150,000 to 200,000 clones, 85% to 90% being singletons. Sample: PBMCs or T cells enriched from blood (not recorded which). These TCRs come from a woman in her thirties or forties in a cohort exposed to, infected with or recovered from COVID-19 (not recorded which).

This clone was counted only a few times. The chain couples TRBV6-4 to TRBJ2-2, with D unclear. The CDR3 totals 13 residues. Per germline, CDR1 MRHNA and CDR2 SNTAGT. The V end was cut by 0 bases, the J end by 5 bases, with 4 bases between. For the CDR3, the DNA is TGTGCCAGCAGTGACTCTGAGACCGGGGAGCTGTTTTTT. It is translated as CASSDSETGELFF.

This clone has just one count. The rearrangement links TRBV6-2 or TRBV6-3 to TRBJ2-3; 7 nucleotides line up with TRBD2. V lost 5 bases, J lost 5 bases, and 7 bases stayed unmatched. Germline CDR1 is MNHEY and CDR2 is SVGEGT. The CDR3 sequence is 14 residues long. Here the CDR3 DNA reads TGTGCCAGCAGTGCGTCGGGAGGAATAGATACGCAGTATTTT. Its protein is CASSASGGIDTQYF.

The chain joins TRBV5-6 to TRBJ2-1; possible D gene TRBD2, 6 bases. Trimming took off 2 bases at V and 7 bases at J, with 10 bases between the two ends. This CDR3 has 13 residues. Germline V gives CDR1 SGHDT, CDR2 YYEEEE. CDR3 DNA sequence: TGTGCCAGCAGCTTCACTAGCTCAAATGAGCAGTTCTTC. Residues: CASSFTSSNEQFF.

This chain's CDR3 is CASSQLAGAGYNEQFF. The CDR3 DNA sequence: TGTGCCAGCAGCCAATTAGCGGGAGCCGGTTACAATGAGCAGTTCTTC. The chain is built from TRBV14 and TRBJ2-1; 9 bases are shared with TRBD2. The CDR3 is 16 amino acids. J lost 4 bases, V lost 2 bases, and 6 bases had no gene match. Germline V gene lookup returns CDR1 SGHDN and CDR2 FVKESK.

In its sample, this clone was seen once. The chain uses TRBV9 and TRBJ1-2; 9 bases map to TRBD1. Trimming cost V 1 base and J 4 bases; bases outside gene matches: 5. The germline V gene encodes CDR1 SGDLS and CDR2 YYNGEE. CDR3 length: 15 amino acids. In DNA, the CDR3 is TGTGCCAGCAGCGTATCAGGGACAGGGACCTATGGCTACACCTTC. This codes for CASSVSGTGTYGYTF.

CDR3 amino acids: CASILQGDGTEAFF. The CDR3, as DNA: TGTGCCAGCATATTACAGGGAGACGGGACTGAAGCTTTCTTT. The V gene is TRBV2, the J gene TRBJ1-1; D is possibly TRBD1 (6 bases). This CDR3 has 14 amino acids. The V end was cut by 7 bases, the J end by 5 bases, with 17 bases between. Germline CDR1 reads SNHLY; CDR2 reads FYNNEI.

This rearrangement joins TRBV4-1 to TRBJ1-6, with 9 bases aligning to TRBD1. This CDR3 contains 15 residues. Per the germline V gene, CDR1 is MGHRA and CDR2 is YSYEKL. V shed 3 bases and J 5 bases; nucleotides not matched to a gene: 2. CDR3 bases: TGCGCCAGCAGCCAGGACAGGGGAGATAATTCACCCCTCCACTTT. This translates into CASSQDRGDNSPLHF.

The table lists this clone with a count of one. The chain recombines TRBV19 with TRBJ1-4, with a weak D call TRBD1 (6 bases). V lost 5 bases and J lost 8, with 9 bases in between. CDR3 length equals 12 residues. The germline CDR1 and CDR2 sequences are LNHDA and SQIVND (reference sequence). The CDR3: CASSRQGEKLFF. The CDR3 bases are TGTGCCAGTAGTCGGCAGGGGGAAAAACTGTTTTTT.

The chain joins TRBV19 to TRBJ2-2, with TRBD2 matching over 7 bases. The CDR3 is 18 amino acids. The germline gives CDR1 LNHDA, CDR2 SQIVND (reference sequence). The ends lost 4 bases at V and 1 base at J; junction bases unmatched: 12. The CDR3 protein is CASSSLFLAAGNTGELFF. CDR3 coding DNA: TGTGCCAGTAGTAGCCTCTTTCTAGCGGCTGGGAACACCGGGGAGCTGTTTTTT.

The CDR3 here is CASSEAKMSSYNEQFF. The CDR3 DNA is TGTGCCAGTAGTGAGGCCAAAATGAGCTCCTACAATGAGCAGTTCTTC. V usage is TRBV19 and J usage is TRBJ2-1, with D unclear. Germline lookup yields CDR1 LNHDA and CDR2 SQIVND (reference sequence). The CDR3 runs 16 residues. The V end lost 5 bases, the J end lost 0 bases, and 14 bases lay between the germline ends.

The V and J genes are TRBV2 and TRBJ2-4; TRBD2 matches at 9 bases. In germline, CDR1 is SNHLY, CDR2 FYNNEI. The CDR3 is 17 residues long. V trimming: 2 bases; J trimming: 6 bases; junction bases outside the gene matches: 11. The DNA of the CDR3 is TGTGCCAGCAGTGAACTAACGCGGGGGGGCCTGGGAAACATTCAGTACTTC. It yields the protein CASSELTRGGLGNIQYF.

This clone has only one observation. V and J are TRBV9 and TRBJ2-1; 7 positions agree with TRBD2. From germline, CDR1 is SGDLS and CDR2 YYNGEE. Trimming took 5 bases from V and 9 from J; bases not matched to a gene: 11. The CDR3 runs to 14 residues. CDR3 sequence: CASSGAGVGGEQFF. DNA for the CDR3: TGTGCCAGCAGTGGGGCGGGAGTAGGTGGTGAGCAGTTCTTC.

The chain combines TRBV11-2 with TRBJ2-7; the D is unclear. Germline lookup yields CDR1 SGHAT and CDR2 FQNNGV. The CDR3 sequence is 13 residues long. V was clipped by 5 bases and J by 2 bases, with 10 bases between them. This CDR3 is CASSHGQPYEQYF. The DNA of the CDR3 is TGTGCCAGCAGCCATGGGCAGCCCTACGAGCAGTACTTC.

This clone showed up just once. The J gene is TRBJ2-1, the V gene TRBV5-4, with D perhaps TRBD1 (6 bases). Trimming removed 0 bases from V and 7 bases from J, with 11 bases in between. The germline gives CDR1 SGHNT, CDR2 YYREEE (reference sequence). CDR3 length: 14 residues. In DNA form, the CDR3 reads TGTGCCAGCAGCTTGGGGGGGCCCCAAAATGAGCAGTTCTTC. Translation gives CASSLGGPQNEQFF.

The V call is TRBV3-1 (or the pseudogene TRBV3-2), the J call TRBJ2-5; D may be TRBD2 (6 bases). The CDR3 has 15 residues. Trimming shortened V by 5 bases and J by 5 bases, and 18 bases separated the two germline ends. Germline V CDR1 and CDR2: LGHDT, YNNKEL (reference sequence). The CDR3 reads CASSAEGSSRETQYF. CDR3 in DNA: TGTGCCAGCAGCGCGGAGGGTTCTAGCCGGGAGACCCAGTACTTC.

The chain joins TRBV2 to TRBJ1-5; possibly TRBD1 for D (6 bases). With 8 bases removed from V and 4 bases from J, the gap between germline ends came to 18 bases. This CDR3 has 15 residues. Germline V gene lookup returns CDR1 SNHLY and CDR2 FYNNEI. CDR3 nucleotide sequence: TGTGCCAGCGTCAGGGAGGGGGGTGGAAATCAGCCCCAGCATTTT. Protein sequence: CASVREGGGNQPQHF.

V and J are TRBV6-6 and TRBJ1-2; D is unresolved. Trimming pared 5 bases from V and 4 bases from J, leaving 14 bases between. This CDR3 comprises 14 residues. The V gene's germline CDR1 is MNHNY and CDR2 SVGAGI (reference sequence). The CDR3 DNA follows: TGTGCCAGCAGTGTTGCGACATCTCTCTATGGCTACACCTTC. It encodes CASSVATSLYGYTF.

The rearrangement links TRBV4-1 to TRBJ2-1; TRBD2 might be the D (6 bases). Per the germline V gene, CDR1 is MGHRA and CDR2 is YSYEKL. CDR3 length: 17 amino acids. The V and J ends lost 1 base and 0 bases respectively, with 13 bases between them. The CDR3 reads CASSQALRESSYNEQFF. The CDR3 nucleotides read TGCGCCAGCAGCCAAGCCCTTCGGGAGAGCTCCTACAATGAGCAGTTCTTC.

Concerning this clone itself: Different DNA sequences within this sample yield the same CDR3. The chain is built from TRBV24-1 and TRBJ1-5; D unresolved. CDR1 is KGHDR and CDR2 is SFDVKD in the germline V gene. V was clipped by 0 bases and J by 4 bases, with 6 bases between them. The length of the CDR3 is 14 residues. DNA for the CDR3: TGTGCCACCAGTGATTTGACCGGGAATCAGCCCCAGCATTTT. Its translation: CATSDLTGNQPQHF.

To note about this clone: Other DNA sequences from this sample encode an identical CDR3 as well. V is TRBV5-1 and J is TRBJ2-7; 10 bases align to TRBD1. Losses at the gene ends were 0 bases for V and 4 bases for J; bases not matched to a gene: 1. CDR1 SGHRS and CDR2 YFSETQ come from the germline V gene. CDR3 length equals 14 residues. The CDR3 sequence: CASSLGQGAYEQYF. CDR3 coding DNA: TGCGCCAGCAGCTTGGGACAGGGGGCTTACGAGCAGTACTTC.

This chain connects TRBV15 to TRBJ1-3, with TRBD1 matching 8 bases. In germline, CDR1 is LNHNV, CDR2 YYDKDF (reference sequence). This CDR3 has 15 amino acids. Trimming at V came to 0 bases and at J to 2 bases, leaving 0 bases not matched to a gene. The CDR3 region is CATSRDRGPGNTIYF. CDR3 DNA sequence: TGTGCCACCAGCAGAGACAGGGGGCCTGGAAACACCATATATTTT.

The chain couples TRBV5-5 to TRBJ1-2; D uncertain. Germline loops: CDR1 SGHKS, CDR2 YYEKEE (reference sequence). The CDR3 contains 13 residues. The V and J ends lost 2 bases and 3 bases respectively, with 8 bases between them. DNA of the CDR3: TGTGCCAGCAGCTTTTGGTCGGACTATGGCTACACCTTC. Translation gives CASSFWSDYGYTF.

The rearrangement joins TRBV13 to TRBJ1-5; D is uncertain. Per germline, CDR1 PRHDT and CDR2 FYEKMQ (reference sequence). V was pared by 7 bases and J by 5 bases, with 15 bases between. The CDR3 has 14 amino acids. The CDR3 nucleotides read TGTGCCAGCAATATTCGGAGTTCCTATCAGCCCCAGCATTTT. Translation: CASNIRSSYQPQHF.

This chain joins TRBV6-4 and TRBJ2-3, with TRBD1 matching 8 bases. J lost 2 bases, V lost 7 bases, and 5 bases had no gene match. There are 14 residues in the CDR3. The germline gives CDR1 MRHNA, CDR2 SNTAGT. CDR3 nucleotide sequence: TGTGCCAGCACACCGACAGGGGACACAGATACGCAGTATTTT. Amino acid sequence: CASTPTGDTDTQYF.

V gene TRBV27 combines with J gene TRBJ2-1; 9 bases align to TRBD2. The germline CDR1 and CDR2 sequences are MNHEY and SMNVEV (reference sequence). Losses at the gene ends were 4 bases for V and 1 base for J; bases not matched to a gene: 5. The CDR3 is 16 residues long. DNA for the CDR3: TGTGCCAGCAGTTACCTCAGCGGGAGGTCCTACAATGAGCAGTTCTTC. Amino acid sequence: CASSYLSGRSYNEQFF.

The count of this clone is one. V is TRBV2 and J is TRBJ1-5, with TRBD1 matching over 9 bases. Germline CDR1 reads SNHLY; CDR2 reads FYNNEI. The V gene end was trimmed by 6 bases and the J gene end by 2 bases; junction bases not matched to a gene: 11. The CDR3 is 17 amino acids. The CDR3 sequence: CASSLGTGRSGNQPQHF. In DNA, the CDR3 is TGTGCCAGCAGCTTGGGGACAGGGCGTTCCGGCAATCAGCCCCAGCATTTT. Using reference TRBV2 and TRBJ1-5 for the parts outside the CDR3, the full variable domain is EPEVTQTPSHQVTQMGQEVILRCVPISNHLYFYWYRQILGQKVEFLVSFYNNEISEKSEIFDDQFSVERPDGSNFTLKIRSTKLEDSAMYFCASSLGTGRSGNQPQHFGDGTRLSIL.

The V gene is TRBV19, the J gene TRBJ2-3; no reliable D call. Germline V lookup: CDR1 LNHDA, CDR2 SQIVND (reference sequence). V dropped 6 bases and J dropped 3 bases, with 13 bases sitting between them. The length of the CDR3 is 14 residues. The CDR3 here is CASSPRQNTDTQYF. Written as DNA, the CDR3 is TGTGCCAGTAGCCCGCGCCAAAATACAGATACGCAGTATTTT.